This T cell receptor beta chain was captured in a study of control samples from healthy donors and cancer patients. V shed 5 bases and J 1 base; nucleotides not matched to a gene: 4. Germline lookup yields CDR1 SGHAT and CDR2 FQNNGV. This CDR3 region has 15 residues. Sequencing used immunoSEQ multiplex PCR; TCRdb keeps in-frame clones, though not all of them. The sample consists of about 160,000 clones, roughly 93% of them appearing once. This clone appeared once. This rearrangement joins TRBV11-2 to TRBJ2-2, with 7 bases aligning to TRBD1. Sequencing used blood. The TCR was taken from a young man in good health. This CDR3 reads CASSPGTENTGELFF. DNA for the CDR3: TGTGCCAGCAGCCCCGGGACAGAGAACACCGGGGAGCTGTTTTTT.